These 4 T cell receptor beta chains share one sample of origin, sequenced in a study. From the 5' RACE reads, TCRdb called clonotypes with MiXCR, one entry per CDR3 protein. The table records some 64,000 distinct CDR3 sequences, roughly 22% of them present only once. The source material was memory CD4+ T cells sorted from a lymph node. This sample's subset: memory CD4+ T cells, CD4+CD45RO+CD25-. These receptors all come from a female donor with breast cancer.

This sequence joins TRBV10-2 and TRBJ2-4; D uncertain. The CDR3 loop spans 13 amino acids. Deletions cut 5 bases from V and 1 base from J, with 6 bases between. Germline V CDR1 and CDR2: WSHSY, SAAADI. The CDR3 nucleotides read TGCGCCAGCAGTTCTCTGGCCAAAAACATTCAGTACTTC. This codes for CASSSLAKNIQYF.

This clonotype has a handful of counts. The chain is built from TRBV7-9 and TRBJ2-2, with no clear D. This CDR3 has 14 residues. V shed 1 base and J shed 3 bases, with 6 bases lying between them. Germline assignment: CDR1 SEHNR and CDR2 FQNEAQ (reference sequence). CDR3 nucleotides: TGTGCCAGCAGCTTAGGGGCTGACACCGGGGAGCTGTTTTTT. Amino acids: CASSLGADTGELFF.

The chain has TRBV5-6 and TRBJ2-1; D unclear. The ends were cut back, 0 bases at V and 0 bases at J, with 16 bases in the middle. The length of the CDR3 is 18 residues. Per germline, CDR1 SGHDT and CDR2 YYEEEE. CDR3 bases: TGTGCCAGCAGCTTGGGTTCCCACGCCCCTTACTCCTACAATGAGCAGTTCTTC. Amino acids: CASSLGSHAPYSYNEQFF.

The rearrangement uses TRBV5-1 and TRBJ2-1; 8 bases are shared with TRBD2. The V gene's germline CDR1 is SGHRS and CDR2 YFSETQ. This CDR3 is built from 14 residues. The ends lost 0 bases at V and 5 bases at J; junction bases unmatched: 1. CDR3 sequence reads: CASSLDGGDNEQFF. The CDR3 nucleotides are TGCGCCAGCAGCTTGGACGGGGGGGACAATGAGCAGTTCTTC. The whole variable domain, filled in from reference TRBV5-1 and TRBJ2-1, reads KAGVTQTPRYLIKTRGQQVTLSCSPISGHRSVSWYQQTPGQGLQFLFEYFSETQRNKGNFPGRFSGRQFSNSRSEMNVSTLELGDSALYLCASSLDGGDNEQFFGPGTRLTVL.